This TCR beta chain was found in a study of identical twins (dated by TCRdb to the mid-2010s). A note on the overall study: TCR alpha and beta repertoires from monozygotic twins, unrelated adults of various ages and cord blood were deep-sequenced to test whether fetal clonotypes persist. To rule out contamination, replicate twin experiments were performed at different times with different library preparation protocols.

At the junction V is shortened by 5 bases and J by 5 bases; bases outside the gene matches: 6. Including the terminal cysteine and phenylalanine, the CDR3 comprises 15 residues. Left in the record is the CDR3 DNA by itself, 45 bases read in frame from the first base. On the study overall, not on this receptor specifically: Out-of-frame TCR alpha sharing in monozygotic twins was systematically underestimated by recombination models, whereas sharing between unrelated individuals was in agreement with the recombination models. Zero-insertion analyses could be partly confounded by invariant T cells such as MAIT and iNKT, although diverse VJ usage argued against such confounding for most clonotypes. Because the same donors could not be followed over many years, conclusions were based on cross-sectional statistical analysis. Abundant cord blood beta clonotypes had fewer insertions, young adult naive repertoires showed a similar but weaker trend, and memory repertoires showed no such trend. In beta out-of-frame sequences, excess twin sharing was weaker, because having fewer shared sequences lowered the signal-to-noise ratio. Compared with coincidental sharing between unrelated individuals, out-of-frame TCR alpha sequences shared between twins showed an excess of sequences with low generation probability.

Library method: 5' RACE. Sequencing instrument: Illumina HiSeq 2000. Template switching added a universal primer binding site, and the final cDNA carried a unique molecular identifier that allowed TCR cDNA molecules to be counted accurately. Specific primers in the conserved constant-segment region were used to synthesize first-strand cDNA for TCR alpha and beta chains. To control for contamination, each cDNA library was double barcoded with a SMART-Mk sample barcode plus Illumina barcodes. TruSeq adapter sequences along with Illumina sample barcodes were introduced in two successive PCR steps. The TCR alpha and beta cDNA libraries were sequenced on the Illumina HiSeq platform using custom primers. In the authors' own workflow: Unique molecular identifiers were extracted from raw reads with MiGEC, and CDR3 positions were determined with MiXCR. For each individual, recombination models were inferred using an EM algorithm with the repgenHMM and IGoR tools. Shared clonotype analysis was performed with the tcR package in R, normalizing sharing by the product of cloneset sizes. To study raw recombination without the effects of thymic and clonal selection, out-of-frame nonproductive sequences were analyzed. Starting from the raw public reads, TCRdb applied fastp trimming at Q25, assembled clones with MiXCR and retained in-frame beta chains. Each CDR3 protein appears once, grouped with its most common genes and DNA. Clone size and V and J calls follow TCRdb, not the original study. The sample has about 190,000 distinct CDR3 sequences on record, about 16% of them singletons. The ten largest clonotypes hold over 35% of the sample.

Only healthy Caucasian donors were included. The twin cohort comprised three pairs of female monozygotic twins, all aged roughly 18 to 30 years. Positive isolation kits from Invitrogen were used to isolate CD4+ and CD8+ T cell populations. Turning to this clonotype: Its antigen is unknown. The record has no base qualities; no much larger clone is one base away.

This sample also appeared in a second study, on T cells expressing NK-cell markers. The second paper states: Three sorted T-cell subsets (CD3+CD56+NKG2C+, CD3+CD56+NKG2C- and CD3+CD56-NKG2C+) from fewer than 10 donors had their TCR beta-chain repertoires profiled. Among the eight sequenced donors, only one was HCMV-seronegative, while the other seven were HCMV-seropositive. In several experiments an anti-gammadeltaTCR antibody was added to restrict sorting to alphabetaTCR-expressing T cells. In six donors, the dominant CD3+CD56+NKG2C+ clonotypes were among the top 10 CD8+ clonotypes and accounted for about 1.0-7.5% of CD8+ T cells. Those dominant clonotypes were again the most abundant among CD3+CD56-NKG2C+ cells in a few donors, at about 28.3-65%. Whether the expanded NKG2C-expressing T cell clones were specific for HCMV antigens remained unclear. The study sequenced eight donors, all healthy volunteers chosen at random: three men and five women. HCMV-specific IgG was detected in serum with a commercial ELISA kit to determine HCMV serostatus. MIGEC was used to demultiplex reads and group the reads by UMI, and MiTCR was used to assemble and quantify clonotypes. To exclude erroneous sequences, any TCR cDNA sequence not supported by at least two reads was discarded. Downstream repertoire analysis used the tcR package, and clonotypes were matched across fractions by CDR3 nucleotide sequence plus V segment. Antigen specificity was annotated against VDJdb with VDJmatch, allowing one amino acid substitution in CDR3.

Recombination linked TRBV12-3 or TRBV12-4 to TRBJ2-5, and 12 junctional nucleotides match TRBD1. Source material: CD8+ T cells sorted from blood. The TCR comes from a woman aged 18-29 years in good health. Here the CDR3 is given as CASSLGTGGAETQYF. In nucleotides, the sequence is TGTGCCAGCAGTCTGGGGACAGGGGGCGCCGAGACCCAGTACTTC.